This entry lists 2 T cell receptor beta chains sequenced from one sample in a study of human T cells and chemical hapten exposure. TCRdb processed the RACE reads anew with MiXCR; each CDR3 protein has one entry. The sample yields 120,000 or so distinct CDR3 sequences, roughly 12% seen once. The time point: patch test 3, about 24 weeks after DPC sensitization. Noted treatment: therapeutic diphenylcyclopropenone sensitization with weekly scalp DPC. Sequenced material: whole blood, taken in connection with sensitization to the hapten diphenylcyclopropenone (DPC). The receptors were sampled from a woman between 50 and 59 years old with alopecia areata. Some clones in this sample may be carry-over from other donors' samples.

This clonotype was picked up a small number of times. The J gene is TRBJ1-6, the V gene TRBV28; TRBD1 might be the D (5 bases). The CDR3 contains 15 residues. V gave up 5 bases and J gave up 7 bases, with 15 bases separating them. In germline, CDR1 is MDHEN, CDR2 SYDVKM. In DNA form, the CDR3 reads TGTGCCAGCAGTCCGCGGGGACTCAGAAATTCACCCCTCCACTTT. Translating it yields CASSPRGLRNSPLHF. Variable domain in full (rest from reference TRBV28 and TRBJ1-6): DVKVTQSSRYLVKRTGEKVFLECVQDMDHENMFWYRQDPGLGLRLIYFSYDVKMKEKGDIPEGYSVSREKKERFSLILESASTNQTSMYLCASSPRGLRNSPLHFGNGTRLTVT.

This chain uses TRBV5-4 with TRBJ2-1; D is unclear. Germline V gene lookup returns CDR1 SGHNT and CDR2 YYREEE (reference sequence). This CDR3 is 12 amino acids long. V dropped 5 bases and J dropped 9 bases, with 12 bases sitting between them. CDR3 amino acids: CASRNRLGEQFF. Here the CDR3 DNA reads TGTGCCAGCAGGAATCGTCTGGGTGAGCAGTTCTTC.